The clone carrying this TCR beta chain came up many times. The data belong to a study of CD4 and CD8 cells across lung adenocarcinoma regions. CDR1 and CDR2 (germline): SGHTA, FQGNSA. V was shortened by 3 bases and J by 5 bases, with 15 bases between the two germline ends. This CDR3 contains 15 residues. A single record per CDR3 protein comes from TCRdb applying MiXCR to the PCR reads. The table records around 9,700 distinct CDR3 sequences, approximately 55% of them present only once. The sequence derives from a male donor with lung adenocarcinoma. The CD4 and CD8 labels of this study may be unreliable. This sequence joins TRBV7-2 and TRBJ2-3; D is ambiguous. Sequencing was performed on CD4+ T cells from the center of a lung tumor. CDR3 sequence reads: CASSFGLTSQDTQYF. In nucleotides, the CDR3 is TGTGCCAGCAGCTTTGGCCTTACGTCCCAAGATACGCAGTATTTT.